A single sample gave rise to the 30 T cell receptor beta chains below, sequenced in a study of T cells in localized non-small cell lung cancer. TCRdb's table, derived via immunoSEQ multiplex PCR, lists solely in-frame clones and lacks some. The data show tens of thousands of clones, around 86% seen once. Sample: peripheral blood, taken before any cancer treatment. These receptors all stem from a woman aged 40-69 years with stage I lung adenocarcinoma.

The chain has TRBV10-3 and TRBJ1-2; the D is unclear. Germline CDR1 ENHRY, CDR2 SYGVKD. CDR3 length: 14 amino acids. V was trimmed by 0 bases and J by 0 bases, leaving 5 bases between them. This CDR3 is CAISESGSNYGYTF. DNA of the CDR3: TGTGCCATCAGTGAGTCGGGATCTAACTATGGCTACACCTTC.

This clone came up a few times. The CDR3 sequence is CASSFRLAGLIGNTGELFF. The DNA of the CDR3 is TGTGCCAGCAGCTTCCGACTAGCGGGGTTGATAGGCAACACCGGGGAGCTGTTTTTT. The chain uses TRBV13 and TRBJ2-2; 11 bases are shared with TRBD2. Germline V gene sequence: CDR1 PRHDT, CDR2 FYEKMQ (reference sequence). CDR3 length: 19 amino acids. V shed 3 bases and J 2 bases; nucleotides not matched to a gene: 11.

The CDR3: CASSLGLAGGPQETQYF. CDR3 nucleotide sequence: TGTGCCAGCAGCTTAGGACTAGCGGGGGGCCCCCAAGAGACCCAGTACTTC. The J gene is TRBJ2-5, the V gene TRBV7-6; 13 bases align to TRBD2. V lost 1 base and J lost 1; bases outside the gene matches: 3. Per the germline V gene, CDR1 is SGHVS and CDR2 is FNYEAQ. The CDR3 covers 17 residues.

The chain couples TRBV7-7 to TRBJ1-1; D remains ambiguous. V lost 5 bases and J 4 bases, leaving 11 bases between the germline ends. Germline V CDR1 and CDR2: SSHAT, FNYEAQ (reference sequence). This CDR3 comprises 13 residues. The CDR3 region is CASSTSPGTEAFF. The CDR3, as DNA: TGTGCCAGCAGCACCAGCCCAGGCACTGAAGCTTTCTTT.

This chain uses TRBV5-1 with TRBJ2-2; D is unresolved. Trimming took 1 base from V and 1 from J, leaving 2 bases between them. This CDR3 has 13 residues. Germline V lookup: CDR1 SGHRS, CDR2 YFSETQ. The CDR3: CASSLKNTGELFF. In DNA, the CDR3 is TGCGCCAGCAGCTTGAAGAACACCGGGGAGCTGTTTTTT.

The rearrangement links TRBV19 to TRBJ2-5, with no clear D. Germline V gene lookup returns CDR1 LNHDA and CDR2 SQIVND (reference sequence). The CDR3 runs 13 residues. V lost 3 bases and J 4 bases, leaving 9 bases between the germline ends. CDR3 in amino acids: CASSIGQVETQYF. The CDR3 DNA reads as TGTGCCAGTAGTATTGGTCAGGTAGAGACCCAGTACTTC. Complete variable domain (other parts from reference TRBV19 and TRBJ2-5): DGGITQSPKYLFRKEGQNVTLSCEQNLNHDAMYWYRQDPGQGLRLIYYSQIVNDFQKGDIAEGYSVSREKKESFPLTVTSAQKNPTAFYLCASSIGQVETQYFGPGTRLLVL.

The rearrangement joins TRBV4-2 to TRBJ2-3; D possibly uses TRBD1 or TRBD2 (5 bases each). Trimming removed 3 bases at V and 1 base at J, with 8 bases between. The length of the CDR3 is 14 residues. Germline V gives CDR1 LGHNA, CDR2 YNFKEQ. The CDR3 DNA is TGTGCCAGCAGCCAGAGGGGACGCACAGATACGCAGTATTTT. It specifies CASSQRGRTDTQYF.

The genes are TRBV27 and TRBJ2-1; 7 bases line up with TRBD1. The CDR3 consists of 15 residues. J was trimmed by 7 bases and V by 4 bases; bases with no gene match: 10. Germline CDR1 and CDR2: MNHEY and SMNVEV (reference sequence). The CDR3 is CASSSTGVGGNEQFF. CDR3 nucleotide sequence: TGTGCCAGCAGTTCCACAGGGGTAGGGGGAAATGAGCAGTTCTTC.

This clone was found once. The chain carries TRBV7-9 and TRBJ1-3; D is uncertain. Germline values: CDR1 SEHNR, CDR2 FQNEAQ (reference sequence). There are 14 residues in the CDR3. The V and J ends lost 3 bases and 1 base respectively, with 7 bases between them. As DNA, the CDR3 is TGTGCCAGCAGCTTCGGGGAATCTGGAAACACCATATATTTT. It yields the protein CASSFGESGNTIYF. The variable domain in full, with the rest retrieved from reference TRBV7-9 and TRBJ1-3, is DTGVSQNPRHKITKRGQNVTFRCDPISEHNRLYWYRQTLGQGPEFLTYFQNEAQLEKSRLLSDRFSAERPKGSFSTLEIQRTEQGDSAMYLCASSFGESGNTIYFGEGSWLTVV.

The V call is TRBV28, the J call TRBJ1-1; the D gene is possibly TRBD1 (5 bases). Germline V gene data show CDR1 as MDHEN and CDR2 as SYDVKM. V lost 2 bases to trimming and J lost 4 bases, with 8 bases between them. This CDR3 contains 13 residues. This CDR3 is CASSLIGTTEAFF. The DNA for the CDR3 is TGTGCCAGCAGTTTAATAGGGACCACTGAAGCTTTCTTT.

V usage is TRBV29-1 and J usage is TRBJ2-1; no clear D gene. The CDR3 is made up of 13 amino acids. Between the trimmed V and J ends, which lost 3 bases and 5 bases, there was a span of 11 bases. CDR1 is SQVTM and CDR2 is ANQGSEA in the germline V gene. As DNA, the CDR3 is TGCAGCGTTGACCGACCGGCAAACAATGAGCAGTTCTTC. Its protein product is CSVDRPANNEQFF.

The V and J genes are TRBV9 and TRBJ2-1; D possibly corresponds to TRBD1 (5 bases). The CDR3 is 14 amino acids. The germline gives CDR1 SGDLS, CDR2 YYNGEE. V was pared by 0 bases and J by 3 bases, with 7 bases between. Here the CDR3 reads CASSVGQGYNEQFF. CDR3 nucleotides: TGTGCCAGCAGCGTAGGTCAGGGCTACAATGAGCAGTTCTTC.

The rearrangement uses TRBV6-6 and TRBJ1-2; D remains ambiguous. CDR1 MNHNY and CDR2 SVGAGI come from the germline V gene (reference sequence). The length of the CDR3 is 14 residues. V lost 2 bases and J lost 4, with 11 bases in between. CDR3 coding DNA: TGTGCCAGCAGTTACGGGTCAGACCCCTATGGCTACACCTTC. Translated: CASSYGSDPYGYTF.

The CDR3 here is CASSKYARLPNQPQHF. The CDR3 bases are TGTGCCAGCAGCAAATACGCCAGGTTGCCCAATCAGCCCCAGCATTTT. V gene TRBV21-1 combines with J gene TRBJ1-5; TRBD1 is the table's D call, not checked against the DNA. TRBV21-1 is termed a pseudogene. The CDR3 extends over 16 amino acids.

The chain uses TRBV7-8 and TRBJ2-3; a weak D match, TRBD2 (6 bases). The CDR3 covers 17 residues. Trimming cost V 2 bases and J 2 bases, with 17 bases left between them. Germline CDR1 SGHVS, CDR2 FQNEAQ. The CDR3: CASSLPRGGAFTDTQYF. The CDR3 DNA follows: TGTGCCAGCAGCTTACCTAGGGGCGGGGCGTTCACAGATACGCAGTATTTT.

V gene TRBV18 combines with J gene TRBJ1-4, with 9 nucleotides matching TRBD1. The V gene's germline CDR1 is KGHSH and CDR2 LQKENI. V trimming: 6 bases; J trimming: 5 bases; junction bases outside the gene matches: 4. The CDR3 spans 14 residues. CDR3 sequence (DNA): TGTGCCAGCTCCCCCGACAGGGGGAATGAAAAACTGTTTTTT. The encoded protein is CASSPDRGNEKLFF.

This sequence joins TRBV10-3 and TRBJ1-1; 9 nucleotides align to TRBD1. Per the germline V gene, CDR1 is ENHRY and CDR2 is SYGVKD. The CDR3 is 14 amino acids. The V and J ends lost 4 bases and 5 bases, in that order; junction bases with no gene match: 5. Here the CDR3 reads CAISALDRGTEAFF. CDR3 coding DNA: TGTGCCATCAGTGCGCTGGACAGGGGAACTGAAGCTTTCTTT.

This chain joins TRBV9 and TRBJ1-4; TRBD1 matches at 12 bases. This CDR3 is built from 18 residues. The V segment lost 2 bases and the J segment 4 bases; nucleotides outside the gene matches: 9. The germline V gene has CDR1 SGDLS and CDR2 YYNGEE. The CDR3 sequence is CASSVLPGQGAFNEKLFF. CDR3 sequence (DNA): TGTGCCAGCAGCGTCCTCCCGGGACAGGGGGCGTTTAATGAAAAACTGTTTTTT.

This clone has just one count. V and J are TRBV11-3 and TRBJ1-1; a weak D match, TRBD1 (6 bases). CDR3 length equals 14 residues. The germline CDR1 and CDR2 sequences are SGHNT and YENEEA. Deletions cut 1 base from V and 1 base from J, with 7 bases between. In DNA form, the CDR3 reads TGTGCCAGCAGCTTAGGCAGGGGGAACACTGAAGCTTTCTTT. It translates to CASSLGRGNTEAFF. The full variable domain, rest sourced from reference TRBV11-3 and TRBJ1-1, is EAGVVQSPRYKIIEKKQPVAFWCNPISGHNTLYWYLQNLGQGPELLIRYENEEAVDDSQLPKDRFSAERLKGVDSTLKIQPAELGDSAVYLCASSLGRGNTEAFFGQGTRLTVV.

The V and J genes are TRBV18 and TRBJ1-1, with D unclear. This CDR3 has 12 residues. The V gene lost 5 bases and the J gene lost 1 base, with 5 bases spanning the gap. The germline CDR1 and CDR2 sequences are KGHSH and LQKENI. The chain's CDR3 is CASSTANTEAFF. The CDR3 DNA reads TGTGCCAGCTCAACGGCGAACACTGAAGCTTTCTTT. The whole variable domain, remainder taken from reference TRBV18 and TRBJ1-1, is NAGVMQNPRHLVRRRGQEARLRCSPMKGHSHVYWYRQLPEEGLKFMVYLQKENIIDESGMPKERFSAEFPKEGPSILRIQQVVRGDSAAYFCASSTANTEAFFGQGTRLTVV.

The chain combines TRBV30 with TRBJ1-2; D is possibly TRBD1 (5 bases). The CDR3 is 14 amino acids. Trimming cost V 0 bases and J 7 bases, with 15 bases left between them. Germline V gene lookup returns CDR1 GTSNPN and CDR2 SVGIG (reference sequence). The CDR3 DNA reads TGTGCCTGGAGTGTTGGCGGTCTCGGGGGTGGCTACACCTTC. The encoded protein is CAWSVGGLGGGYTF. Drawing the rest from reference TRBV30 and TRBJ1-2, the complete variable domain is SQTIHQWPATLVQPVGSPLSLECTVEGTSNPNLYWYRQAAGRGLQLLFYSVGIGQISSEVPQNLSASRPQDRQFILSSKKLLLSDSGFYLCAWSVGGLGGGYTFGSGTRLTVV.

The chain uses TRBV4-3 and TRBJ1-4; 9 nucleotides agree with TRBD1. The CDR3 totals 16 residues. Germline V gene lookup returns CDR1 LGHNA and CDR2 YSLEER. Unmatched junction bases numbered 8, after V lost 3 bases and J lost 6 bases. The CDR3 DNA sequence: TGCGCCAGCAGCCACCTCTTTGACAGGGGGGATGAAAAACTGTTTTTT. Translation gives CASSHLFDRGDEKLFF.

This chain's CDR3 is CASSGSGSSTDTQYF. CDR3 DNA: TGTGCCAGCAGCGGTAGCGGGTCTAGCACAGATACGCAGTATTTT. This chain uses TRBV7-6 with TRBJ2-3, with TRBD2 matching over 7 bases. Looked up from germline, CDR1 is SGHVS and CDR2 is FNYEAQ. V was clipped by 5 bases and J by 0 bases; unmatched bases: 5. This CDR3 spans 15 amino acids.

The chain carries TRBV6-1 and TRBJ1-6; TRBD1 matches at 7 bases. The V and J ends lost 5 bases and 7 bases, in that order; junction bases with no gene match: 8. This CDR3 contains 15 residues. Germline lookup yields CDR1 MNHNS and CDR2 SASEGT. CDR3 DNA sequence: TGTGCCAGCAGTCATTGGGACAGTCGGAATTCACCCCTCCACTTT. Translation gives CASSHWDSRNSPLHF.

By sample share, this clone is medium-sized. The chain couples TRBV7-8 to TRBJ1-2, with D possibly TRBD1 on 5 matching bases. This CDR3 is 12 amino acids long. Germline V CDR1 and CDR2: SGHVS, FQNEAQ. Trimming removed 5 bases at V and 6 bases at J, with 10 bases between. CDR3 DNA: TGTGCCAGCAGCCAGCGGGGGGATGGCTACACCTTC. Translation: CASSQRGDGYTF.

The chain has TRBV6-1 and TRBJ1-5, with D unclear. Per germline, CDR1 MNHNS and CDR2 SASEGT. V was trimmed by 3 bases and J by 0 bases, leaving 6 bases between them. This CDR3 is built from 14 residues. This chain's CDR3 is CASSDRYSNQPQHF. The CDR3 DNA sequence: TGTGCCAGCAGTGACAGGTATAGCAATCAGCCCCAGCATTTT.

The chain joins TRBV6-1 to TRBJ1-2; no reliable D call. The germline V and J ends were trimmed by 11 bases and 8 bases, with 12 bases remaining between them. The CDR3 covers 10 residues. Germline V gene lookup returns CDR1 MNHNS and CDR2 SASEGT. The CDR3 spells CAGGFGGYTF. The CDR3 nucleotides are TGTGCCGGAGGCTTCGGAGGCTACACCTTC.

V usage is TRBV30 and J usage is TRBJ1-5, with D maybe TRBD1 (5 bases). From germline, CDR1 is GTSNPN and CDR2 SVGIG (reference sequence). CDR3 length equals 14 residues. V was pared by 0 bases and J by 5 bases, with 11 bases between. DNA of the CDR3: TGTGCCTGGAGTGTACGGGTGGGGGATCAGCCCCAGCATTTT. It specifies CAWSVRVGDQPQHF.

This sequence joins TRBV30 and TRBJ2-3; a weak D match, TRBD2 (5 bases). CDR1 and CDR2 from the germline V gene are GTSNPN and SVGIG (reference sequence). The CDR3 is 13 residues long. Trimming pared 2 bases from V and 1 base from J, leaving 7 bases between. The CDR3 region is CAWSIGGTDTQYF. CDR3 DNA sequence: TGTGCCTGGAGTATCGGGGGCACAGATACGCAGTATTTT.

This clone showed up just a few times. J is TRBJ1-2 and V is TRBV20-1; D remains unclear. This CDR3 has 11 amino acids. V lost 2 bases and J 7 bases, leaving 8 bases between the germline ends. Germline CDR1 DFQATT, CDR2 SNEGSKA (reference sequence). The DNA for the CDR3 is TGCAGTGCTAGACAAGAGGCTGGCTACACCTTC. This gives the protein CSARQEAGYTF.